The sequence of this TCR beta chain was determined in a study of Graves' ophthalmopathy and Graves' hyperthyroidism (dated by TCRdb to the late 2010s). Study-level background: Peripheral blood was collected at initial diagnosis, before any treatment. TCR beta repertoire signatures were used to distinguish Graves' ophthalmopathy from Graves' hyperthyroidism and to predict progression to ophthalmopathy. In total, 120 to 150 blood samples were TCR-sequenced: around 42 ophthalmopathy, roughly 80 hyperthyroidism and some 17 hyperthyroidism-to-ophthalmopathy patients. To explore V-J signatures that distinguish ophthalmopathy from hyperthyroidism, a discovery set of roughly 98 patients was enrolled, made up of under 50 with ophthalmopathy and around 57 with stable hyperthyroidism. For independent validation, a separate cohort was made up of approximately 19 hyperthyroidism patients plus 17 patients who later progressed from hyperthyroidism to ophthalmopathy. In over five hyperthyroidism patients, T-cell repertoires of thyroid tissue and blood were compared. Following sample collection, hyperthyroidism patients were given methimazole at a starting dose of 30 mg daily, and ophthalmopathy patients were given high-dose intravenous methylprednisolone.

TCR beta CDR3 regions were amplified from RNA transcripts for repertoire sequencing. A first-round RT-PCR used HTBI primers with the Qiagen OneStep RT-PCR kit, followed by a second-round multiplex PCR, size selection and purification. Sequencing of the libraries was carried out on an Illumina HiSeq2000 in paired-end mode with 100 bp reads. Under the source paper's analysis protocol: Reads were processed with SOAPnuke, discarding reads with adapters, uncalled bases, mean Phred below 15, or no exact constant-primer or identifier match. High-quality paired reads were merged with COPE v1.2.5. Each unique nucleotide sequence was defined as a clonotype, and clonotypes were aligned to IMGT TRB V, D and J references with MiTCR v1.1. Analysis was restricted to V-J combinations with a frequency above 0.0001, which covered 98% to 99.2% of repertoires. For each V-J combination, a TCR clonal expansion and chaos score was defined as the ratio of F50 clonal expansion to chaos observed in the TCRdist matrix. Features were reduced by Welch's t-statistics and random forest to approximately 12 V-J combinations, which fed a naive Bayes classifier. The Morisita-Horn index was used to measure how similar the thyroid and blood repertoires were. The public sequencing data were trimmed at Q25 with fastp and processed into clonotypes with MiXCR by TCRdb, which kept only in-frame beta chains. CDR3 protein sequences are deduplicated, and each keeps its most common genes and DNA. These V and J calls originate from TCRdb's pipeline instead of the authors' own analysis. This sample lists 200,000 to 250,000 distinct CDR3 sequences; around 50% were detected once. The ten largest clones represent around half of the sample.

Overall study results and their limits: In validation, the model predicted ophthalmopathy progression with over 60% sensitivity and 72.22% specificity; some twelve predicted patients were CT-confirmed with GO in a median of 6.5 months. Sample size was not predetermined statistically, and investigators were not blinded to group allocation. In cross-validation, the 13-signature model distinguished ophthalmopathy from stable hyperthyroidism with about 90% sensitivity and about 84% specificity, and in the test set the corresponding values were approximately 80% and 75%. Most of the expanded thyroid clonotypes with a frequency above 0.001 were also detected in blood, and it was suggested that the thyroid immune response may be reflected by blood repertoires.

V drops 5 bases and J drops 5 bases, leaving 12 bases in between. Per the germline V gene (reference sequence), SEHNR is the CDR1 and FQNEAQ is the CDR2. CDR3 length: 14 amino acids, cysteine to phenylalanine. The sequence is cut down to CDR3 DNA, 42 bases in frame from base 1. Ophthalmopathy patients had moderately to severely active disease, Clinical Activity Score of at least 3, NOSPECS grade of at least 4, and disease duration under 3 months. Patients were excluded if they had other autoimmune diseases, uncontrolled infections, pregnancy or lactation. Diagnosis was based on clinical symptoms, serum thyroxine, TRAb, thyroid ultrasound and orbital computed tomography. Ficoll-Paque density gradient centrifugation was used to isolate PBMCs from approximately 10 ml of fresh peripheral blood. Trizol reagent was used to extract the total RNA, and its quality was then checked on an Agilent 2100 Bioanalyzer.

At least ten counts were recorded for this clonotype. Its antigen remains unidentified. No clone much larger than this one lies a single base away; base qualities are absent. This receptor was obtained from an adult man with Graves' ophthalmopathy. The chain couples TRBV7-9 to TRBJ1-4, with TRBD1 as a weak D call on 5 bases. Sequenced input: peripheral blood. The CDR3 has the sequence CASSPQAGNEKLFF. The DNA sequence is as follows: TGTGCCAGCAGCCCACAGGCTGGAAATGAAAAACTGTTTTTT. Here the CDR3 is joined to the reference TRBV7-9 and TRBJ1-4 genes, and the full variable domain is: DTGVSQNPRHKITKRGQNVTFRCDPISEHNRLYWYRQTLGQGPEFLTYFQNEAQLEKSRLLSDRFSAERPKGSFSTLEIQRTEQGDSAMYLCASSPQAGNEKLFFGSGTQLSVL.